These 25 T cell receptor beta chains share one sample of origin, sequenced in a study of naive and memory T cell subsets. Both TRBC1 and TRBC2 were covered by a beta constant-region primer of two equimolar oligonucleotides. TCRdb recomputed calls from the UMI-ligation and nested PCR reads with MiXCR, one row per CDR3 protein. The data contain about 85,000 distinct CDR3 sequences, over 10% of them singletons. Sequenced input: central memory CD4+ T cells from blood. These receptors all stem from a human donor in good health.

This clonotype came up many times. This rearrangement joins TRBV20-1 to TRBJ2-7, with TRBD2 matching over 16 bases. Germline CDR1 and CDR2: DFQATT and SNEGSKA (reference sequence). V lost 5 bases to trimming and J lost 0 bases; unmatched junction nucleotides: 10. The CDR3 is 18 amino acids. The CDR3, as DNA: TGCAGTGCTGCCTCGGGACTAGCGGGAGGGCAGGGCTCCTACGAGCAGTACTTC. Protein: CSAASGLAGGQGSYEQYF.

In nucleotides, the CDR3 is TGTGCCAGCACCTTCAGCTGGGCCTACGAGCAGTACTTC. Protein product: CASTFSWAYEQYF. V is TRBV7-2 and J is TRBJ2-7; unclear D gene. This CDR3 has 13 residues. Trimming removed 7 bases at V and 2 bases at J, with 12 bases between. Germline CDR1 SGHTA, CDR2 FQGNSA.

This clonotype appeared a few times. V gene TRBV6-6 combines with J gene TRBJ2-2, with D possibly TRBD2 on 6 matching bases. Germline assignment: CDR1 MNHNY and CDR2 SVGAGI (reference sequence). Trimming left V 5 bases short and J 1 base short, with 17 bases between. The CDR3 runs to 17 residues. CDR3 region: CASSGQGGSGNTGELFF. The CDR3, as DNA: TGTGCCAGCAGTGGGCAGGGTGGTAGCGGGAACACCGGGGAGCTGTTTTTT.

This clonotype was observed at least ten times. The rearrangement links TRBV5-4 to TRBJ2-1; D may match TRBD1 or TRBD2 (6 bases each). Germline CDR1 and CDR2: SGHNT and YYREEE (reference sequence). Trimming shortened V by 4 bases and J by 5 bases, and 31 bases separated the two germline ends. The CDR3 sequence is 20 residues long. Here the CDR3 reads CASSTEGGGSYLKTNNEQFF. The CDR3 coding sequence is TGTGCCAGCAGCACAGAGGGGGGCGGGTCGTACCTCAAGACGAACAATGAGCAGTTCTTC.

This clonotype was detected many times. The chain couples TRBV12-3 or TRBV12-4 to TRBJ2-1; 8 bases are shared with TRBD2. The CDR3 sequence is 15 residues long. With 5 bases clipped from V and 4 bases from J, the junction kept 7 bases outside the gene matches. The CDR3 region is CASSLREAQYNEQFF. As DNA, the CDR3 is TGTGCCAGCAGTCTGCGGGAGGCCCAGTACAATGAGCAGTTCTTC.

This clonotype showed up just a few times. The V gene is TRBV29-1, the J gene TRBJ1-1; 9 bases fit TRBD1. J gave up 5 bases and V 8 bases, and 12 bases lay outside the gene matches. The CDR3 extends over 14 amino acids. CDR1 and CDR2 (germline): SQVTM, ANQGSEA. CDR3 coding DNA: TGCAGCATAACCTCACAGGGGGCAGGGACTGAAGCTTTCTTT. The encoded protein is CSITSQGAGTEAFF.

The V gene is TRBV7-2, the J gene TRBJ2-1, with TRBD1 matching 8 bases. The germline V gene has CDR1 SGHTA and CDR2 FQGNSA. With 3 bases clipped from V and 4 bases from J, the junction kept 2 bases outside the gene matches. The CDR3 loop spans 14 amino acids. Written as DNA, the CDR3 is TGTGCCAGCAGCTTGCGACAGGGGTACAATGAGCAGTTCTTC. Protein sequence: CASSLRQGYNEQFF.

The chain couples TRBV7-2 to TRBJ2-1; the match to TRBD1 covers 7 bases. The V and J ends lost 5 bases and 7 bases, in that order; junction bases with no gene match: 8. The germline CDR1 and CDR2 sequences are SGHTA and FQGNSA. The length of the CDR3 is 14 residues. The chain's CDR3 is CASSRQGLGNEQFF. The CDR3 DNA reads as TGTGCCAGCAGCCGACAGGGATTGGGAAATGAGCAGTTCTTC.

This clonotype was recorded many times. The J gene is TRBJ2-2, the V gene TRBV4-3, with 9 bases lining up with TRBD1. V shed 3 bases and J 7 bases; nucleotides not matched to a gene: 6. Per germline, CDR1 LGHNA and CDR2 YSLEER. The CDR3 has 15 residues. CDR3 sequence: CASSQGQGSYGELFF. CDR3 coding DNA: TGCGCCAGCAGCCAGGGACAGGGTTCGTACGGGGAGCTGTTTTTT.

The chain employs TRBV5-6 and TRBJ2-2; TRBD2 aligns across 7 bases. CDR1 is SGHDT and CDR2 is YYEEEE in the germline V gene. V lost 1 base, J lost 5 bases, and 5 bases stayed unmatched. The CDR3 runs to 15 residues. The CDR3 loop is CASSLSGMRTGELFF. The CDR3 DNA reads TGTGCCAGCAGCTTGAGCGGGATGAGGACCGGGGAGCTGTTTTTT.

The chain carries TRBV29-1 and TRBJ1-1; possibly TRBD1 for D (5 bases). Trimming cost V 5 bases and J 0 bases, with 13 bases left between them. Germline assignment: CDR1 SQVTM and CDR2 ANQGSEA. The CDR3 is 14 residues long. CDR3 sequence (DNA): TGCAGCGTTTCTCAGGGCCGGGTGAACACTGAAGCTTTCTTT. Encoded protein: CSVSQGRVNTEAFF.

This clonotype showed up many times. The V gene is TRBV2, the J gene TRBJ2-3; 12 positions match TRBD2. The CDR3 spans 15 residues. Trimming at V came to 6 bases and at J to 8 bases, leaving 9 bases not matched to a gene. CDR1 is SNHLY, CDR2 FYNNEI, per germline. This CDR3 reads CASRGRTSGDVTQYF. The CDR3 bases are TGTGCCAGCAGGGGCAGGACTAGCGGGGACGTTACGCAGTATTTT. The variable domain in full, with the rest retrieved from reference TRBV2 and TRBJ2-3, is EPEVTQTPSHQVTQMGQEVILRCVPISNHLYFYWYRQILGQKVEFLVSFYNNEISEKSEIFDDQFSVERPDGSNFTLKIRSTKLEDSAMYFCASRGRTSGDVTQYFGPGTRLTVL.

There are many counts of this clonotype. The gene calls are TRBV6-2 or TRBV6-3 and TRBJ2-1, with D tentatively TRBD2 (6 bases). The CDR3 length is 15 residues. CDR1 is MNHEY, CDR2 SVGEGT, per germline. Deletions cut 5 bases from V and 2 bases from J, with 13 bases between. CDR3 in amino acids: CASSGGSGPYNEQFF. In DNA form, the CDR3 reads TGTGCCAGCAGTGGGGGGAGCGGACCCTACAATGAGCAGTTCTTC.

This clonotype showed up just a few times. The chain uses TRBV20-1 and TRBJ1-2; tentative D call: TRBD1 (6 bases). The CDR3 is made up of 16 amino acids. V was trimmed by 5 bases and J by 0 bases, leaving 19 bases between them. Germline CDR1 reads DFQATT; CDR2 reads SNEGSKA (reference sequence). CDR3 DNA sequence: TGCAGTGCTGAACGCAATCCGGGACACACTAACTATGGCTACACCTTC. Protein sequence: CSAERNPGHTNYGYTF.

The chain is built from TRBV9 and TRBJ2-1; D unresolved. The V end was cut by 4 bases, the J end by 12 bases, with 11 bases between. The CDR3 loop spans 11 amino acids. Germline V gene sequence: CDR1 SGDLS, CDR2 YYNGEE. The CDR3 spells CASSSREVQFF. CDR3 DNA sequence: TGTGCCAGCAGCAGCAGAGAGGTGCAGTTCTTC.

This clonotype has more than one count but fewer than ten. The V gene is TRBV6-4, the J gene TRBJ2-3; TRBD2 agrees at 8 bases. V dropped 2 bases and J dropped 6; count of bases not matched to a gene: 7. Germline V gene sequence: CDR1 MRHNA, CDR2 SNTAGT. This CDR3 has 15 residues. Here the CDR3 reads CASSDPGLGLDTQYF. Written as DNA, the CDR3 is TGTGCCAGCAGTGACCCGGGACTAGGGTTGGATACGCAGTATTTT.

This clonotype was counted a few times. The CDR3, as DNA: TGTGCCACCAGCAGAGAGCGGGACAGAAATGAAAAACTGTTTTTT. It codes for CATSRERDRNEKLFF. This rearrangement joins TRBV15 to TRBJ1-4; TRBD1 aligns across 7 bases. This CDR3 spans 15 amino acids. The junction had 3 bases not matched to a gene; V was cut back by 0 bases and J by 5 bases. Germline values: CDR1 LNHNV, CDR2 YYDKDF (reference sequence). Drawing the rest from reference TRBV15 and TRBJ1-4, the complete variable domain is DAMVIQNPRYQVTQFGKPVTLSCSQTLNHNVMYWYQQKSSQAPKLLFHYYDKDFNNEADTPDNFQSRRPNTSFCFLDIRSPGLGDTAMYLCATSRERDRNEKLFFGSGTQLSVL.

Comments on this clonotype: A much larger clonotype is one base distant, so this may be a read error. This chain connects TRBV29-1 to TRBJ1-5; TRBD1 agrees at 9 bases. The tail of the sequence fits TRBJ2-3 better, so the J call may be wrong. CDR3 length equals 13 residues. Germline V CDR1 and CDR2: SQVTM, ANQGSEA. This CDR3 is CSTGQGIGQPQYF. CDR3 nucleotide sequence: TGCAGCACCGGACAGGGGATAGGACAGCCCCAGTATTTT.

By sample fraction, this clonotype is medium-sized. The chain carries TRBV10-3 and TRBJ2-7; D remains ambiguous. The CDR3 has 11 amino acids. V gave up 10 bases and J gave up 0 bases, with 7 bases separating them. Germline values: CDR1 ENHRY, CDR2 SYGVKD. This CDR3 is CATASSYEQYF. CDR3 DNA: TGTGCCACCGCCAGCTCCTACGAGCAGTACTTC.

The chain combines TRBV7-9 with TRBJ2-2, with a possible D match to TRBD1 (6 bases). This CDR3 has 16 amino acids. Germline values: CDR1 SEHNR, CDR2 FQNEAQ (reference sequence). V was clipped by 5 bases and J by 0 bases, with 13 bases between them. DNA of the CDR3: TGTGCCAGCAGCACCGGACAGAGATCGAACACCGGGGAGCTGTTTTTT. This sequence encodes CASSTGQRSNTGELFF.

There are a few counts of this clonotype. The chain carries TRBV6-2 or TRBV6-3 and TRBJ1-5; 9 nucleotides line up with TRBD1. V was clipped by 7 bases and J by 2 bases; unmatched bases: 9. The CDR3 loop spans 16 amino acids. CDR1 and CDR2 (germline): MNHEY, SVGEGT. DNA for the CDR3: TGTGCCAGCAATCACATACAGGGGGCCGGCAATCAGCCCCAGCATTTT. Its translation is CASNHIQGAGNQPQHF.

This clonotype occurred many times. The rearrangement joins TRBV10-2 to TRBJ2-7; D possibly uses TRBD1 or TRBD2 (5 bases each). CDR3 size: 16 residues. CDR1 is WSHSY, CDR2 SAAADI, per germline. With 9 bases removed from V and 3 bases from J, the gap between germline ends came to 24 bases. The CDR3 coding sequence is TGCGCCAGTTCGGATCCCGTAGGGACGCAACACTACGAGCAGTACTTC. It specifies CASSDPVGTQHYEQYF.

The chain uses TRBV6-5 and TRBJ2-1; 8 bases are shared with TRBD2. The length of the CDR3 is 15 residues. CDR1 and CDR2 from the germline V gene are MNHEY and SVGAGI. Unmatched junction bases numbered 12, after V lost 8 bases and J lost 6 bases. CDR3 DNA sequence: TGTGCCAGCCTGCCCCCCGGGAGGGGGATCAATGAGCAGTTCTTC. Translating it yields CASLPPGRGINEQFF.

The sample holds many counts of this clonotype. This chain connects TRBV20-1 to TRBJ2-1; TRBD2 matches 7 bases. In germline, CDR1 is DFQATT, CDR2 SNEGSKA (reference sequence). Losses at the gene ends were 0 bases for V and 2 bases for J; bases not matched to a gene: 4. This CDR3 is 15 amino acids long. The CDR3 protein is CSAREAGRAYNEQFF. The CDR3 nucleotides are TGCAGTGCTAGAGAAGCGGGAAGGGCCTACAATGAGCAGTTCTTC.

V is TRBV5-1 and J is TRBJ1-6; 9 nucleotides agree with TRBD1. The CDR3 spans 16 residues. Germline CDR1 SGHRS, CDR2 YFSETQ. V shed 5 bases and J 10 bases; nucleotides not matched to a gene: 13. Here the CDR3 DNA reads TGCGCCAGCAGTGGAGCCCTACAGGGGGCGCGATCACCCCTCCACTTT. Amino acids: CASSGALQGARSPLHF.